Shown below are 18 T cell receptor beta chains from a single sample sequenced in a study of blood T cell repertoires in COVID-19. Profiled with immunoSEQ multiplex PCR; TCRdb holds only in-frame clones, not every one. This repertoire shows 200,000 to 250,000 clones, 88% found once; its top ten account for 6% to 6.5%. The sample consisted of peripheral blood. These receptors all come from a woman in her 30s with COVID-19, enrolled during active disease.

The J gene is TRBJ2-1, the V gene TRBV20-1, with 11 bases identical to TRBD2. The CDR3 covers 13 residues. Germline CDR1 and CDR2: DFQATT and SNEGSKA (reference sequence). V was clipped by 3 bases and J by 11 bases; unmatched bases: 6. The CDR3 DNA reads TGCAGTGCTAGTTTGACTAGCGGGGCTCAGCAGTTCTTC. Translating it yields CSASLTSGAQQFF.

The rearrangement links TRBV28 to TRBJ1-5, with 7 bases identical to TRBD1. The V segment lost 8 bases and the J segment 0 bases; nucleotides outside the gene matches: 10. Germline V gives CDR1 MDHEN, CDR2 SYDVKM. The CDR3 runs to 16 residues. The CDR3, as DNA: TGTGCCAGCGCGACAGGGTTCCGCCGTAGCAATCAGCCCCAGCATTTT. Its translation is CASATGFRRSNQPQHF. The variable domain in full, completed from reference TRBV28 and TRBJ1-5, reads DVKVTQSSRYLVKRTGEKVFLECVQDMDHENMFWYRQDPGLGLRLIYFSYDVKMKEKGDIPEGYSVSREKKERFSLILESASTNQTSMYLCASATGFRRSNQPQHFGDGTRLSIL.

The genes are TRBV7-2 and TRBJ1-4; no reliable D call. V was pared by 8 bases and J by 3 bases, with 7 bases between. This CDR3 spans 12 amino acids. Germline V gene lookup returns CDR1 SGHTA and CDR2 FQGNSA. CDR3 sequence: CASRGPNEKLFF. In DNA, the CDR3 is TGTGCCAGCCGCGGTCCTAATGAAAAACTGTTTTTT.

V is TRBV10-3 and J is TRBJ1-2, with 9 bases matching TRBD1. V gave up 3 bases and J gave up 4 bases; unmatched junction bases: 9. CDR1 is ENHRY, CDR2 SYGVKD, per germline. The CDR3 totals 16 residues. CDR3 bases: TGTGCCATCAGTGATGTGCAGGGACAGGGTATCTATGGCTACACCTTC. Protein product: CAISDVQGQGIYGYTF.

The rearrangement links TRBV2 to TRBJ1-6, with 7 bases lining up with TRBD1. Germline CDR1 SNHLY, CDR2 FYNNEI. After removal of 5 bases from V and 11 bases from J, the junction contained 9 bases not matched to a gene. The CDR3 runs to 14 residues. The CDR3 region has the DNA TGTGCCAGCAGTAATGACAGGGTCTACGCACCCCTCCACTTT. Protein: CASSNDRVYAPLHF.

The chain uses TRBV5-1 and TRBJ2-1, with 8 positions matching TRBD2. J was trimmed by 4 bases and V by 4 bases; bases with no gene match: 7. This CDR3 has 15 amino acids. Germline values: CDR1 SGHRS, CDR2 YFSETQ. The CDR3 DNA follows: TGCGCCAGCAGCCAAAGTAGCGGGGAATACAATGAGCAGTTCTTC. This gives the protein CASSQSSGEYNEQFF.

V is TRBV10-2 and J is TRBJ1-5; TRBD1 aligns across 8 bases. The CDR3 is made up of 16 amino acids. Germline V gene data show CDR1 as WSHSY and CDR2 as SAAADI. V shed 6 bases, J shed 1 base, and the junction held 8 bases outside the gene matches. CDR3 bases: TGCGCCAGCAGACGATCGGGACAGGCCAGCAATCAGCCCCAGCATTTT. Translating gives CASRRSGQASNQPQHF.

In its sample, this clone was seen a few times. The chain carries TRBV9 and TRBJ1-6; the match to TRBD1 covers 8 bases. The CDR3 sequence is 16 residues long. Germline V gives CDR1 SGDLS, CDR2 YYNGEE. J lost 9 bases, V lost 2 bases, and 10 bases had no gene match. The CDR3 coding sequence is TGTGCCAGCAGCGTCCACCTACAGGGGGACGGTTCACCCCTCCACTTT. Protein product: CASSVHLQGDGSPLHF.

The chain couples TRBV6-5 to TRBJ2-5; 8 bases are shared with TRBD1. CDR3 size: 16 residues. The germline V gene has CDR1 MNHEY and CDR2 SVGAGI. Losses at the gene ends were 2 bases for V and 0 bases for J; bases not matched to a gene: 5. CDR3 sequence reads: CASSYIRTGNQETQYF. The CDR3 DNA reads as TGTGCCAGCAGTTACATCCGGACAGGGAACCAAGAGACCCAGTACTTC.

The J gene is TRBJ2-7, the V gene TRBV19; tentative D call: TRBD1 (6 bases). V was clipped by 3 bases and J by 3 bases, with 15 bases between them. This CDR3 spans 15 amino acids. Germline CDR1 and CDR2: LNHDA and SQIVND (reference sequence). The chain's CDR3 is CASSISAGAYYEQYF. As DNA, the CDR3 is TGTGCCAGTAGTATCAGCGCAGGGGCTTACTACGAGCAGTACTTC.

V is TRBV4-1 and J is TRBJ2-1; 7 bases fit TRBD2. The CDR3 is made up of 13 amino acids. V lost 1 base and J lost 10; bases outside the gene matches: 4. Germline V gene sequence: CDR1 MGHRA, CDR2 YSYEKL. The DNA for the CDR3 is TGCGCCAGCAGCCAAGCACCAGCGGGGGAGCAGTTCTTC. Encoded protein: CASSQAPAGEQFF.

The chain links TRBV13 to TRBJ2-1; TRBD2 agrees at 9 bases. CDR1 is PRHDT, CDR2 FYEKMQ, per germline (reference sequence). The CDR3 has 14 residues. V gave up 5 bases and J gave up 5 bases; unmatched junction bases: 4. The DNA of the CDR3 is TGTGCCAGCAGCCCGGGACTAGCTGACAATGAGCAGTTCTTC. It is translated as CASSPGLADNEQFF.

The V and J genes are TRBV7-8 and TRBJ2-7; 8 nucleotides agree with TRBD2. Trimming cost V 0 bases and J 6 bases; bases outside gene matches: 4. The length of the CDR3 is 14 residues. Germline lookup yields CDR1 SGHVS and CDR2 FQNEAQ. The CDR3 bases are TGTGCCAGCAGCTTAGCGGGGGCGGGAGGCGAGCAGTACGTC. It yields the protein CASSLAGAGGEQYV.

The V call is TRBV5-1, the J call TRBJ2-1; 7 nucleotides line up with TRBD2. The CDR3 totals 15 residues. In germline, CDR1 is SGHRS, CDR2 YFSETQ. The V segment lost 4 bases and the J segment 7 bases; nucleotides outside the gene matches: 11. This CDR3 reads CASSPRGAGRNEQFF. The CDR3 region has the DNA TGCGCCAGCAGCCCACGGGGAGCGGGACGAAATGAGCAGTTCTTC.

This clone appeared a single time. The J gene is TRBJ1-2, the V gene TRBV20-1, with D maybe TRBD1 (5 bases). V lost 3 bases, J lost 8 bases, and 16 bases lay in between. The CDR3 is 13 amino acids. Looked up from germline, CDR1 is DFQATT and CDR2 is SNEGSKA (reference sequence). The CDR3 region has the DNA TGCAGTGCTAGTGGGAGGGACCGCGGCGGCTACACCTTC. It codes for CSASGRDRGGYTF.

This chain uses TRBV2 with TRBJ2-3; unclear D gene. CDR3 length: 14 residues. The V gene lost 5 bases and the J gene lost 4 bases, with 13 bases spanning the gap. The germline V gene has CDR1 SNHLY and CDR2 FYNNEI. CDR3 sequence (DNA): TGTGCCAGCAGTCAAGTTCGGGTAGCAGATACGCAGTATTTT. Translated: CASSQVRVADTQYF.

The chain couples TRBV7-9 to TRBJ2-3; 7 bases agree with TRBD1. This CDR3 is 16 amino acids long. The J segment lost 2 bases and the V segment lost 1 base, leaving 6 bases of the junction unmatched. Per the germline V gene, CDR1 is SEHNR and CDR2 is FQNEAQ (reference sequence). CDR3 residues: CASSLGQGLPTDTQYF. The CDR3 DNA sequence: TGTGCCAGCAGCTTAGGACAGGGATTGCCCACAGATACGCAGTATTTT.

This clone has only a few counts. V usage is TRBV5-1 and J usage is TRBJ2-2; D gene unclear. The CDR3 consists of 12 residues. The V end was cut by 3 bases, the J end by 4 bases, with 4 bases between. Germline loops: CDR1 SGHRS, CDR2 YFSETQ. CDR3 region: CASSSFTGELFF. The CDR3 DNA is TGCGCCAGCAGCTCCTTCACCGGGGAGCTGTTTTTT.